The 22 T cell receptor beta chains listed next were all sequenced from one sample in a study of follicular helper T cells after annual influenza vaccination. Here immunoSEQ multiplex PCR was the method, and the copy in TCRdb shows in-frame clones only, minus some. The table includes about 12,000 clones, 80% detected once. Documented time point: 2015-2016 season, pre-vaccination. The sample in question was CXCR5+ CD38- circulating T follicular helper cells from blood, obtained on the day of influenza vaccination. Regarding subset: circulating Tfh, non-naive CD4+CXCR5+PD-1+ (ICOS+CD38+ or ICOS-CD38-). The receptor source for this set is an adult who received the influenza vaccine.

The chain employs TRBV27 and TRBJ1-4; a possible D gene is TRBD1 (5 bases). Trimming removed 6 bases at V and 7 bases at J, with 15 bases between. The CDR3 is 14 residues long. Per the germline V gene, CDR1 is MNHEY and CDR2 is SMNVEV (reference sequence). CDR3 residues: CASRDQGSGEKLFF. The DNA for the CDR3 is TGTGCCAGCAGAGACCAGGGATCGGGTGAAAAACTGTTTTTT.

The chain employs TRBV6-1 and TRBJ1-2; 7 nucleotides line up with TRBD1. The CDR3 loop spans 13 amino acids. CDR1 MNHNS and CDR2 SASEGT come from the germline V gene. V lost 8 bases, J lost 4 bases, and 7 bases stayed unmatched. The CDR3 is CASRLGQTYGYTF. In DNA form, the CDR3 reads TGTGCCAGCCGACTGGGACAGACCTATGGCTACACCTTC.

The rearrangement uses TRBV9 and TRBJ1-4; 8 bases agree with TRBD1. The CDR3 contains 15 residues. Germline trimming cut 4 bases from V and 2 bases from J; bases unmatched to any gene: 4. From germline, CDR1 is SGDLS and CDR2 YYNGEE. This CDR3 reads CASSPRTGTNEKLFF. In nucleotides, the CDR3 is TGTGCCAGCAGCCCCCGGACAGGGACTAATGAAAAACTGTTTTTT.

The chain combines TRBV19 with TRBJ2-3, with TRBD2 identical over 13 bases. The CDR3 is 17 amino acids. J gave up 1 base and V 4 bases, and 5 bases lay outside the gene matches. Germline-derived CDR1 and CDR2 are LNHDA and SQIVND (reference sequence). CDR3 in DNA: TGTGCCAGTAGTACGCCGGGACTAGCGGGGCGCACAGATACGCAGTATTTT. Amino acid sequence: CASSTPGLAGRTDTQYF.

This rearrangement joins TRBV5-1 to TRBJ2-3; the D is unclear. Trimming shortened V by 1 base and J by 0 bases, and 9 bases separated the two germline ends. Germline V gives CDR1 SGHRS, CDR2 YFSETQ. This CDR3 region has 15 residues. This chain's CDR3 is CASSLQSASTDTQYF. DNA for the CDR3: TGCGCCAGCAGCTTGCAAAGCGCGAGCACAGATACGCAGTATTTT.

The rearrangement uses TRBV5-1 and TRBJ2-2, with D perhaps given as TRBD1 or TRBD2 (5 bases each). V dropped 6 bases and J dropped 3 bases, with 12 bases sitting between them. From germline, CDR1 is SGHRS and CDR2 YFSETQ. CDR3 length equals 14 residues. CDR3 loop: CASNRGTDTGELFF. In DNA form, the CDR3 reads TGCGCCAGCAACCGGGGCACAGACACCGGGGAGCTGTTTTTT.

This clone was counted a single time. CDR3 region: CASGLGQGRGTEAFF. The DNA of the CDR3 is TGTGCTAGTGGTTTGGGGCAGGGAAGAGGGACTGAAGCTTTCTTT. The chain has TRBV12-5 and TRBJ1-1, with D possibly TRBD1 on 5 matching bases. The germline V gene has CDR1 LGHNT and CDR2 FRNRAP. Between the trimmed V and J ends, which lost 1 base and 5 bases, there was a span of 14 bases. This CDR3 comprises 15 residues. The full variable domain, completed using reference TRBV12-5 and TRBJ1-1, is DARVTQTPRHKVTEMGQEVTMRCQPILGHNTVFWYRQTMMQGLELLAYFRNRAPLDDSGMPKDRFSAEMPDATLATLKIQPSEPRDSAVYFCASGLGQGRGTEAFFGQGTRLTVV.

This clone came up a few times. The chain combines TRBV5-1 with TRBJ1-2; no clear D. The V gene's germline CDR1 is SGHRS and CDR2 YFSETQ. Trimming took 4 bases from V and 6 from J, leaving 19 bases between them. This CDR3 has 15 residues. CDR3 DNA: TGCGCCAGCAGCCCTGCAAGGAGGGTTGATGATGGCTACACCTTC. As protein: CASSPARRVDDGYTF.

This clone showed up just once. This chain uses TRBV5-6 with TRBJ2-2, with 10 bases that match TRBD2. With 0 bases clipped from V and 3 bases from J, the junction kept 8 bases outside the gene matches. The CDR3 extends over 18 amino acids. CDR1 is SGHDT, CDR2 YYEEEE, per germline. Here the CDR3 DNA reads TGTGCCAGCAGCTTGGGGGGCCTACTAGCGGGGCACACCGGGGAGCTGTTTTTT. It is translated as CASSLGGLLAGHTGELFF. Complete variable domain (other parts from reference TRBV5-6 and TRBJ2-2): DAGVTQSPTHLIKTRGQQVTLRCSPKSGHDTVSWYQQALGQGPQFIFQYYEEEERQRGNFPDRFSGHQFPNYSSELNVNALLLGDSALYLCASSLGGLLAGHTGELFFGEGSRLTVL.

This sequence joins TRBV11-2 and TRBJ2-7, with 7 bases lining up with TRBD2. J gave up 2 bases and V 1 base, and 14 bases lay outside the gene matches. This CDR3 is built from 18 residues. Germline CDR1 is SGHAT and CDR2 is FQNNGV. CDR3 loop: CASSLAREGWGGAYEQYF. The CDR3, as DNA: TGTGCCAGCAGCTTAGCTAGGGAGGGGTGGGGGGGGGCCTACGAGCAGTACTTC.

J is TRBJ2-4 and V is TRBV5-1; D might be TRBD1 or TRBD2, each matching 7 bases. With 4 bases removed from V and 3 bases from J, the gap between germline ends came to 17 bases. This CDR3 has 16 amino acids. Germline-derived CDR1 and CDR2 are SGHRS and YFSETQ. Written as DNA, the CDR3 is TGCGCCAGCAGCCCAGCAGGGGGGGCCGTCAAAAACATTCAGTACTTC. Its translation is CASSPAGGAVKNIQYF.

This clone was counted between two and nine times. The J gene is TRBJ2-2, the V gene TRBV6-6, with TRBD2 identical over 8 bases. CDR3 length: 15 residues. Per the germline V gene, CDR1 is MNHNY and CDR2 is SVGAGI (reference sequence). V trimming: 5 bases; J trimming: 5 bases; junction bases outside the gene matches: 7. The CDR3 DNA follows: TGTGCCAGCAGTAAACGGGGGGGAAAGACCGGGGAGCTGTTTTTT. Residues: CASSKRGGKTGELFF.

V gene TRBV19 combines with J gene TRBJ2-2; a weak D match, TRBD1 (6 bases). Trimming left V 6 bases short and J 5 bases short, with 13 bases between. CDR3 length equals 14 residues. Per germline, CDR1 LNHDA and CDR2 SQIVND (reference sequence). The CDR3 is CASRLQGSTGELFF. CDR3 DNA sequence: TGTGCCAGTAGATTACAGGGCTCTACCGGGGAGCTGTTTTTT.

The chain links TRBV10-1 to TRBJ2-5, with D perhaps matching TRBD2 (6 bases). V lost 9 bases, J lost 4 bases, and 18 bases lay in between. The CDR3 is made up of 14 amino acids. Germline loops: CDR1 WNHNN, CDR2 SYGVQD (reference sequence). The CDR3 DNA sequence: TGCGCCAGTCAACGGAATCGGGGAGGAGAGACCCAGTACTTC. It codes for CASQRNRGGETQYF.

In this sample, this clone turned up a few times. V and J are TRBV2 and TRBJ1-6, with D tentatively TRBD1 (5 bases). Looked up from germline, CDR1 is SNHLY and CDR2 is FYNNEI. This CDR3 has 15 residues. Trimming stripped 9 bases from V and 0 bases from J, with 12 bases between. DNA for the CDR3: TGTGCCAGACGGGACGCTAGCTCCTATAATTCACCCCTCCACTTT. This translates into CARRDASSYNSPLHF.

V is TRBV19 and J is TRBJ1-1, with D possibly being TRBD1 (5 bases). V was pared by 7 bases and J by 3 bases, with 15 bases between. This CDR3 comprises 14 residues. Germline CDR1 is LNHDA and CDR2 is SQIVND (reference sequence). The CDR3 DNA reads as TGTGCCAGTACCTCCTACTCGGGGGACACTGAAGCTTTCTTT. It translates to CASTSYSGDTEAFF.

This chain uses TRBV6-1 with TRBJ2-5; 11 bases map to TRBD1. CDR1 and CDR2 (germline): MNHNS, SASEGT. After removal of 5 bases from V and 9 bases from J, the junction contained 8 bases not matched to a gene. The CDR3 is 14 amino acids. Here the CDR3 DNA reads TGTGCCAGCAGTAACCGGGACAGGGGGTTGGCCCAGTACTTC. The encoded protein is CASSNRDRGLAQYF.

This clone was recorded only once. The V and J genes are TRBV11-2 and TRBJ2-3; D uncertain. Trimming pared 1 base from V and 1 base from J, leaving 0 bases between. The CDR3 has 12 residues. The V gene's germline CDR1 is SGHAT and CDR2 FQNNGV. For the CDR3, the DNA is TGTGCCAGCAGCTTAGGCACAGATACGCAGTATTTT. Translating it yields CASSLGTDTQYF.

The V call is TRBV11-2, the J call TRBJ2-3, with TRBD1 identical over 10 bases. After removal of 1 base from V and 3 bases from J, the junction contained 7 bases not matched to a gene. Per germline, CDR1 SGHAT and CDR2 FQNNGV. This CDR3 is 17 amino acids long. DNA for the CDR3: TGTGCCAGCAGCTTAGGACAGGGGGCATCAGGAACAGATACGCAGTATTTT. Translation gives CASSLGQGASGTDTQYF.

The chain links TRBV5-4 to TRBJ1-3; D is uncertain. The germline V gene has CDR1 SGHNT and CDR2 YYREEE (reference sequence). The CDR3 sequence is 14 residues long. V was pared by 0 bases and J by 1 base, with 5 bases between. The CDR3 sequence: CASSLGGSGNTIYF. CDR3 nucleotide sequence: TGTGCCAGCAGCTTGGGTGGATCTGGAAACACCATATATTTT.

This clone was seen only a few times. V gene TRBV7-9 combines with J gene TRBJ2-7, with D perhaps TRBD1 (6 bases). Looked up from germline, CDR1 is SEHNR and CDR2 is FQNEAQ (reference sequence). The CDR3 runs 13 residues. The V and J ends lost 3 bases and 2 bases respectively, with 8 bases between them. CDR3 in DNA: TGTGCCAGCAGCTTTTCAGGGGCCTACGAGCAGTACTTC. Its translation: CASSFSGAYEQYF.

The rearrangement links TRBV19 to TRBJ2-5; D unclear. V gave up 3 bases and J gave up 0 bases, with 5 bases separating them. CDR1 is LNHDA and CDR2 is SQIVND in the germline V gene (reference sequence). The CDR3 runs 13 residues. CDR3 nucleotides: TGTGCCAGTAGTATGAATTACCAAGAGACCCAGTACTTC. It encodes CASSMNYQETQYF.